The T cell receptor beta chain under discussion was sequenced for a study of OX40 agonist ivuxolimab in advanced cancers. This CDR3 region has 13 residues. The V end lost 3 bases, the J end lost 6 bases, and 12 bases lay between the germline ends. Germline V gene lookup returns CDR1 SGDLS and CDR2 YYNGEE. Comment on this clone: Its antigen is undetermined.

Assay used: immunoSEQ multiplex PCR; TCRdb lists only in-frame clones, some missing. Counted here are some 86,000 clones, 91% occurring once; the ten biggest clones make up around 6.5%. The study, taken as a whole, reports: Expanded clones were, on average, more numerous in CD8+ T cells than in CD4+.

This sample comprised CD4+ or CD8+ T cells sorted from blood, obtained in a trial of the OX40 agonist ivuxolimab. The chain links TRBV9 to TRBJ2-5; perhaps TRBD1 as D (5 bases). This TCR was sampled from an adult with an advanced solid tumor such as melanoma, head and neck, liver or kidney cancer. The CDR3 sequence: CASSEAGWKTQYF. CDR3 sequence (DNA): TGTGCCAGCAGCGAGGCAGGGTGGAAGACCCAGTACTTC.